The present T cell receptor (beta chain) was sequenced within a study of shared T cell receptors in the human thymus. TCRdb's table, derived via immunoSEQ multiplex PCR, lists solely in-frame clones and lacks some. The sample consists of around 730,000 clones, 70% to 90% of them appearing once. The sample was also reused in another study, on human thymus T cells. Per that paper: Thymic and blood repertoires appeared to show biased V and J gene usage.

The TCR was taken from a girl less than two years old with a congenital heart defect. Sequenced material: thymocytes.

The DNA of the CDR3 is TGTGCCAGCAGCTTTGACAGCCCCTACGAGCAGTACTTC. Its translation is CASSFDSPYEQYF. The rearrangement joins TRBV5-6 to TRBJ2-7; D is perhaps TRBD1 (5 bases). The CDR3 is 13 residues long. V was cut by 2 bases and J by 2 bases, with 8 bases left in between. Germline V gives CDR1 SGHDT, CDR2 YYEEEE.